This is a list of T cell receptor beta chains from one sample in a study of response to subunit inactivated influenza vaccine. A single record per CDR3 protein comes from TCRdb applying MiXCR to the RT-PCR reads. This table has under 800,000 distinct CDR3 sequences, approximately 15% appearing once. The specimen comprised PBMCs from blood, sampled approximately 15 days before vaccination. These receptor sequences come from a man between 50 and 59 years old who received an inactivated influenza vaccine. Each CDR3 is given with its conserved first and last residue. A D gene is named only where the DNA matches it firmly. Some rows have no size entry. The others give once, few or many, or a class for an expanded clone.

d_gene | j_gene | abundance | v_gene | CDR3nt | CDR3aa
TRBD2 | TRBJ2-3 | many | TRBV24-1 | TGTGCCACCTCTAGCGGGAGTACAGATACGCAGTATTTT | CATSSGSTDTQYF
TRBD1 | TRBJ1-2 | . | TRBV7-2 | TGTGCCAGCAGCTCCCTACTGGACAGGGCCGACTATGGCTACACCTTC | CASSSLLDRADYGYTF
. | TRBJ1-1 | . | TRBV18 | TGTGCCAGCTCAAAAAATACAGGAATGCTGGGTTGGCCTGAAGCTTTCTTT | CASSKNTGMLGWPEAFF
. | TRBJ2-5 | many | TRBV12-3/TRBV12-4 | TGTGCCAGCAGTTTAGGACAGAACCAAGAGACCCAGTACTTC | CASSLGQNQETQYF
. | TRBJ2-5 | few | TRBV7-9 | TGTGCCAGCAGCTTAGGGACTCGGTTAGAGACCCAGTACTTC | CASSLGTRLETQYF
. | TRBJ1-2 | few | TRBV29-1 | TGCAGCGCCAGGACGGACCTGGCTAACTATGGCTACACCTTC | CSARTDLANYGYTF
TRBD1 | TRBJ2-2 | few | TRBV5-5 | TGTGCCAGCAGCTACGGGACAGGGGTGGAGGAGCTGTTTTTT | CASSYGTGVEELFF
. | TRBJ2-4 | few | TRBV29-1 | TGCAGCGTACGGGCGTGGGAGAGAGCCAAAAACATTCAGTACTTC | CSVRAWERAKNIQYF
TRBD1 | TRBJ2-1 | . | TRBV6-5 | TGTGCCAGCAGTTCCAGGACCGGGACAGGGGTGTACAATGAGCAGTTCTTC | CASSSRTGTGVYNEQFF
TRBD2 | TRBJ2-5 | . | TRBV4-2 | TGTGCCAGCAGCCAAGACCCTAGGACTAGCGGGGCGAACCAAGAGACCCAGTACTTC | CASSQDPRTSGANQETQYF
. | TRBJ2-2 | . | TRBV12-3/TRBV12-4 | TGTGCCAGCAATAATGGCTTTTGGGGGGAGCTGTTTTTT | CASNNGFWGELFF
TRBD2 | TRBJ2-3 | few | TRBV5-1 | TGCGCCAGCAGCTTAATAGGACTAGCGGGGGGGAAAGAAGATACGCAGTATTTT | CASSLIGLAGGKEDTQYF
TRBD2 | TRBJ2-2 | few | TRBV6-2/TRBV6-3 | TGTGCCAGCAGTTCAACAGCGGGGGGGCCAACCGGGGAGCTGTTTTTT | CASSSTAGGPTGELFF
. | TRBJ2-7 | . | TRBV10-1 | TGCGCCAGCAGTGAGGGGAGCTGGACGGCCTACTACGAGCAGTACTTC | CASSEGSWTAYYEQYF
. | TRBJ1-2 | few | TRBV29-1 | TGCAGCGTCCGGGATTGGGGCAGGCAGGGCTATGGCTACACCTTC | CSVRDWGRQGYGYTF
TRBD1 | TRBJ1-2 | few | TRBV7-2 | TGTGCCAGCAGCGCACAGACAGGGTTGACCTATGGCTACACCTTC | CASSAQTGLTYGYTF
. | TRBJ1-1 | few | TRBV2 | TGTGCCAGCACCCAGGACAGTGATGGGACTGAAGCTTTCTTT | CASTQDSDGTEAFF
. | TRBJ2-1 | many | TRBV10-3 | TGTGCCATCAGAGAAGAGGGTGGGACCTACAATGAGCAGTTCTTC | CAIREEGGTYNEQFF
TRBD2 | TRBJ2-7 | few | TRBV9 | TGTGCCAGCAGCCCGAGTGGGCGGGAGGACACCTACGAGCAGTACTTC | CASSPSGREDTYEQYF
. | TRBJ1-1 | . | TRBV29-1 | TGCAGCGTTGATAGGGCGGTACGGAACACTGAAGCTTTCTTT | CSVDRAVRNTEAFF
TRBD2 | TRBJ2-3 | . | TRBV4-1 | TGCGCCAGCAGCCCTTTGGCTAGCGGGGCGGCAGATACGCAGTATTTT | CASSPLASGAADTQYF
TRBD1 | TRBJ1-2 | . | TRBV6-4 | TGTGCCAGCAAGCATACAGGGGATGGAGTCTATGGCTACACCTTC | CASKHTGDGVYGYTF
TRBD1 | TRBJ2-7 | . | TRBV24-1 | TGTGCCACCAGTGATCCCGGGACAGGTGACTACGAGCAGTACTTC | CATSDPGTGDYEQYF
. | TRBJ2-7 | few | TRBV30 | TGTGCCTGGAGTACCGGCAGATACGAGCAGTACTTC | CAWSTGRYEQYF
. | TRBJ2-7 | . | TRBV20-1 | TGCAGTGCTAGCAAGCAGGTTGGGCAGTACTTC | CSASKQVGQYF
TRBD1 | TRBJ1-6 | few | TRBV4-2 | TGTGCCAGCAGCCAAGATAGGTTTGGGACAGGCCTCCACTTT | CASSQDRFGTGLHF
. | TRBJ2-7 | . | TRBV12-3/TRBV12-4 | TGTGCCAGCAGGGCCAGGAGTCACGAGCAGTACTTC | CASRARSHEQYF
. | TRBJ2-7 | few | TRBV4-1 | TGCGCCAGCAGCCAAGAGTCGGTTTCTAGGAAAACCTTC | CASSQESVSRKTF
TRBD1 | TRBJ1-5 | few | TRBV20-1 | TGCAGTGCTAGAGGACAGGGGGCCCCCAATCAGCCCCAGCATTTT | CSARGQGAPNQPQHF
. | TRBJ2-4 | few | TRBV6-2/TRBV6-3 | TGTGCCAGCAGTTACTACCCAAAAAACATTCAGTACTTC | CASSYYPKNIQYF
TRBD2 | TRBJ2-2 | . | TRBV20-1 | TGCAGTGCTAACCCGACTAGCGGGGCGAACACCGGGGAGCTGTTTTTT | CSANPTSGANTGELFF
. | TRBJ1-6 | . | TRBV4-1 | TGCGCCAGCAGCTTAACGCAGGGAACTGATTCACCCCTCCACTTT | CASSLTQGTDSPLHF
TRBD2 | TRBJ2-1 | . | TRBV4-1 | TGCGCCAGCAGCCAGCCGGGGGACAGTCAGAGACTAGCGGGAGGGGCCTACTCCTACAATGAGCAGTTCTTC | CASSQPGDSQRLAGGAYSYNEQFF
. | TRBJ1-4 | . | TRBV5-5 | TGTGCCAGCAGTATGCTCCAGAGCAATGAAAAACTGTTTTTT | CASSMLQSNEKLFF
TRBD2 | TRBJ2-3 | few | TRBV20-1 | TGCAGTGCTAGAGATCTATACGGGACTAGCGGGAGGGGAGATACGCAGTATTTT | CSARDLYGTSGRGDTQYF
. | TRBJ1-1 | . | TRBV12-3/TRBV12-4 | TGTGCCAGCAGTTTTTTTGGGGCCATGAACACTGAAGCTTTCTTT | CASSFFGAMNTEAFF
TRBD1 | TRBJ1-4 | few | TRBV19 | TGTGCCAGTAGTGAGGGACAGGGGGCGCGTGAAAAACTGTTTTTT | CASSEGQGAREKLFF
TRBD1 | TRBJ1-2 | . | TRBV29-1 | TGCAGCGTCGGCAAAGAACAGGGGAACTATGGCTACACCTTC | CSVGKEQGNYGYTF
. | TRBJ2-7 | . | TRBV6-5 | TGTGCCAGCAGTTGGCAGAAAACCTACGAGCAGTACTTC | CASSWQKTYEQYF
. | TRBJ2-1 | . | TRBV5-8 | TGTGCCAGCAGCTTGGAAGCAAGCTCATCGTACAATGAGCAGTTCTTC | CASSLEASSSYNEQFF
. | TRBJ2-7 | many | TRBV11-1 | TGTGCCAGCAGCGCTCGGGGCAGGGGTGGTTCCGGGGTTTACGAGCAGTACTTC | CASSARGRGGSGVYEQYF
. | TRBJ1-6 | few | TRBV6-2/TRBV6-3 | TGTGCCAGCAAACAGACACGCTCACCCCTCCACTTT | CASKQTRSPLHF
. | TRBJ2-7 | . | TRBV20-1 | . | CSGNLVGQGIF
. | TRBJ2-1 | . | TRBV6-4 | TGTGCCAGCAGTTCGGACCAGGGGTTTGAGCAGTTCTTC | CASSSDQGFEQFF
TRBD1 | TRBJ2-5 | . | TRBV2 | TGTGCCAGCAGTGTTGGGACAGGGGACGGGGAGACCCAGTACTTC | CASSVGTGDGETQYF
. | TRBJ2-3 | . | TRBV6-5 | TGTGCCAGCAGTTACTCACCCACAGGGACAGATACGCAGTATTTT | CASSYSPTGTDTQYF
. | TRBJ2-5 | few | TRBV5-4 | TGTGCCAGCAGCGCGCCACATGGACCCAGGCAAGAGACCCAGTACTTC | CASSAPHGPRQETQYF
TRBD2 | TRBJ2-7 | . | TRBV5-1 | TGCGCCAGTCGACTAGCGGACTCCTACGAGCAGTACTTC | CASRLADSYEQYF
TRBD2 | TRBJ2-3 | . | TRBV3-1 | TGTGCCAGCAGCCAAGATCGGGCTAGCGGGAGAGGTAGGACAGATACGCAGTATTTT | CASSQDRASGRGRTDTQYF
. | TRBJ2-7 | . | TRBV6-4 | TGTGCCAGCAGTGACGCCCAGGTGGGGCTCGAGCAGTACTTC | CASSDAQVGLEQYF
. | TRBJ2-1 | . | TRBV5-1 | TGCGCCAGCAGCCCAGGACGGAACCAAGAGACCCAGTTCTTC | CASSPGRNQETQFF
. | TRBJ2-1 | . | TRBV29-1 | TGCAGCGTTGATACGGGGGTCATTTCCTACAATGAGCAGTTCTTC | CSVDTGVISYNEQFF
TRBD2 | TRBJ2-2 | few | TRBV5-1 | TGCGCCAGCAGCTTGGGTTTTCTAGCGGGATCCACCGGGGAGCTGTTTTTT | CASSLGFLAGSTGELFF
. | TRBJ2-7 | many | TRBV29-1 | TGCAGCTTGTGGCGGTGGTACGAGCAGTACTTC | CSLWRWYEQYF
. | TRBJ2-3 | few | TRBV9 | TGTGCCAGCAGCTACCTGGACGGAACTAGCACAGATACGCAGTATTTT | CASSYLDGTSTDTQYF